This TCR beta chain was found in a study of cytomegalovirus exposure and HLA in healthy donors. Across the study: Early on, a data release was issued that held approximately 78 million unique TCRs from HLA-typed donors. Whole-study findings and limits: Excluded: some indistinguishable V segments such as TRBV6-2 and TRBV6-3. In a later analysis, TCR beta V- and J-gene trimming showed a link to a missense DCLRE1C variant.

The PCR made use of 60 Vbeta and 13 Jbeta primers. The table came from immunoSEQ multiplex PCR; TCRdb's copy has only in-frame clones and leaves some out. The sample shows about 120,000 clones, around two thirds of them seen only once. With respect to this clone: The antigen is unknown.

V lost 1 base and J lost 10, with 11 bases in between. This CDR3 comprises 13 residues. Germline lookup yields CDR1 MNHNS and CDR2 SASEGT. Sample: PBMCs. The chain links TRBV6-1 to TRBJ1-5; no definite D call. The clonotype originates from a woman between 40 and 55 years old in good health and CMV-seropositive. CDR3 amino acids: CASSEEGRSPQHF. CDR3 coding DNA: TGTGCCAGCAGTGAAGAAGGAAGGAGTCCCCAGCATTTT.